What follows are 20 T cell receptor beta chains derived from one specimen sequenced in a study of blood T cell repertoires in COVID-19. Repertoires were generated with immunoSEQ multiplex PCR, while TCRdb's copy carries only in-frame clones and drops some. There are around 270,000 clones in the sample; around nine tenths occur only once, and around 3.1% lies in the top ten. The sequencing sample was made of PBMCs or T cells enriched from blood (not recorded which). These receptors all come from a woman aged 40-49 years who had been exposed to COVID-19.

The chain has TRBV28 and TRBJ1-4; a possible D gene is TRBD1 (5 bases). V lost 7 bases and J lost 0, with 12 bases in between. Germline assignment: CDR1 MDHEN and CDR2 SYDVKM. The CDR3 is 15 amino acids. For the CDR3, the DNA is TGTGCCAGCACCGGGGGTGGTGCAACTAATGAAAAACTGTTTTTT. Protein product: CASTGGGATNEKLFF. The complete variable domain, with remaining parts taken from reference TRBV28 and TRBJ1-4, reads DVKVTQSSRYLVKRTGEKVFLECVQDMDHENMFWYRQDPGLGLRLIYFSYDVKMKEKGDIPEGYSVSREKKERFSLILESASTNQTSMYLCASTGGGATNEKLFFGSGTQLSVL.

The rearrangement uses TRBV6-2 or TRBV6-3 and TRBJ2-7; 10 bases align to TRBD1. Germline values: CDR1 MNHEY, CDR2 SVGEGT. The CDR3 spans 16 residues. The V and J ends lost 2 bases and 6 bases, in that order; junction bases with no gene match: 10. The DNA of the CDR3 is TGTGCCAGCAGTTACCGAATCCGGGACAGGGGCTCCGAGCAGTACTTC. Encoded protein: CASSYRIRDRGSEQYF.

A word on this clone: The germline gene is not matched at one end of the junction; a read error may be the cause. The chain recombines TRBV9 with TRBJ1-1, with D uncertain. Germline V gene sequence: CDR1 SGDLS, CDR2 YYNGEE. The CDR3 has 12 residues. This CDR3 is CASSSRGSGLKF. DNA of the CDR3: TGTGCCAGCAGCTCCCGTGGTAGCGGCCTTAAATTT.

V usage is TRBV4-1 and J usage is TRBJ1-2; D not certain. The CDR3 is 16 amino acids. Germline V lookup: CDR1 MGHRA, CDR2 YSYEKL. V was shortened by 0 bases and J by 0 bases, with 11 bases between the two germline ends. CDR3: CASSQDVHPTNYGYTF. The CDR3 nucleotides are TGCGCCAGCAGCCAAGATGTGCACCCTACTAACTATGGCTACACCTTC.

CDR3: CASSIPGTAQHF. The CDR3 DNA follows: TGTGCCAGTAGTATACCTGGGACAGCCCAGCATTTT. The gene calls are TRBV19 and TRBJ1-5; 7 bases match TRBD1. The CDR3 covers 12 residues. V lost 2 bases, J lost 11 bases, and 3 bases stayed unmatched. CDR1 and CDR2 from the germline V gene are LNHDA and SQIVND (reference sequence).

V gene TRBV28 combines with J gene TRBJ2-2, with 7 bases identical to TRBD1. The V and J ends lost 6 bases and 6 bases, in that order; junction bases with no gene match: 7. The CDR3 has 14 amino acids. Germline assignment: CDR1 MDHEN and CDR2 SYDVKM. The CDR3 DNA sequence: TGTGCCAGCAGAAGCCAAGGGACAGCCGGGGAGCTGTTTTTT. It translates to CASRSQGTAGELFF.

The chain carries TRBV12-5 and TRBJ1-1, with unresolved D. This CDR3 comprises 13 residues. Trimming cost V 3 bases and J 1 base, with 6 bases left between them. Germline V lookup: CDR1 LGHNT, CDR2 FRNRAP. For the CDR3, the DNA is TGTGCTAGTGGTTTTGGGCAGAACACTGAAGCTTTCTTT. Translation gives CASGFGQNTEAFF.

This clone showed up just once. This chain joins TRBV7-9 and TRBJ2-5; D is perhaps TRBD1 (6 bases). V was shortened by 6 bases and J by 6 bases, with 17 bases between the two germline ends. This CDR3 has 14 amino acids. CDR1 and CDR2 from the germline V gene are SEHNR and FQNEAQ (reference sequence). Written as DNA, the CDR3 is TGTGCCAGCAGTCATACTACAGGGTTTCAGACCCAGTACTTC. Amino acids: CASSHTTGFQTQYF.

V usage is TRBV27 and J usage is TRBJ1-1; D unresolved. This CDR3 has 14 amino acids. V was cut by 8 bases and J by 0 bases, with 13 bases left in between. The germline gives CDR1 MNHEY, CDR2 SMNVEV (reference sequence). The CDR3 loop is CASANQEVNTEAFF. Here the CDR3 DNA reads TGTGCCAGCGCTAATCAAGAGGTGAACACTGAAGCTTTCTTT.

The CDR3 sequence is CASSFRGGTEAFF. Written as DNA, the CDR3 is TGTGCCAGCAGTTTCAGGGGTGGGACTGAAGCTTTCTTT. V gene TRBV27 combines with J gene TRBJ1-1, with D tentatively TRBD1 (6 bases). The V and J ends lost 3 bases and 5 bases respectively, with 10 bases between them. Germline CDR1 and CDR2: MNHEY and SMNVEV (reference sequence). This CDR3 contains 13 residues.

The rearrangement links TRBV4-3 to TRBJ1-5; D call uncertain. This CDR3 is built from 16 residues. The germline CDR1 and CDR2 sequences are LGHNA and YSLEER. Trimming pared 3 bases from V and 4 bases from J, leaving 16 bases between. The CDR3 nucleotides are TGCGCCAGCAGCCAGGGATTCGGGGTAGCGAATCAGCCCCAGCATTTT. Translated: CASSQGFGVANQPQHF.

The chain recombines TRBV18 with TRBJ1-2, with 12 bases that match TRBD1. The CDR3 sequence is 14 residues long. CDR1 and CDR2 from the germline V gene are KGHSH and LQKENI. Trimming cost V 3 bases and J 8 bases; bases outside gene matches: 4. CDR3 in DNA: TGTGCCAGCTCACCGGGACAGGGGGCCTCAGGCTACACCTTC. It encodes CASSPGQGASGYTF.

Remarks on this clone: The junction departs from the called germline gene at one end, perhaps through a read error. The V gene is TRBV5-1, the J gene TRBJ1-1, with D possibly being TRBD1 (6 bases). This CDR3 has 19 amino acids. CDR1 and CDR2 from the germline V gene are SGHRS and YFSETQ. This CDR3 is CASSLAINTGTTMNTEAFF. The CDR3 nucleotides are TGTGCCAGCAGCTTGGCAATTAACACCGGGACAACCATGAACACTGAAGCTTTCTTT.

The chain carries TRBV5-1 and TRBJ1-3; no reliable D call. The CDR3 sequence is 17 residues long. Trimming cost V 0 bases and J 0 bases, with 13 bases left between them. CDR1 SGHRS and CDR2 YFSETQ come from the germline V gene. The DNA of the CDR3 is TGCGCCAGCAGCTTGGGCCCGGGTCTAACCTCTGGAAACACCATATATTTT. It translates to CASSLGPGLTSGNTIYF.

This chain links TRBV28 with TRBJ1-1, with 7 bases matching TRBD1. CDR1 is MDHEN, CDR2 SYDVKM, per germline. This CDR3 spans 15 amino acids. V lost 6 bases and J lost 1; bases outside the gene matches: 8. The CDR3 sequence: CASRSGQEGNTEAFF. The CDR3 coding sequence is TGTGCCAGCAGGTCCGGACAGGAGGGGAACACTGAAGCTTTCTTT.

The CDR3 loop is CASTPGGRLHEQYF. CDR3 in DNA: TGTGCCAGCACCCCGGGGGGGCGCTTACATGAGCAGTACTTC. The gene calls are TRBV28 and TRBJ2-7; 8 bases line up with TRBD2. This CDR3 contains 14 residues. V lost 7 bases and J lost 7; bases outside the gene matches: 12. Germline V gene lookup returns CDR1 MDHEN and CDR2 SYDVKM.

The J gene is TRBJ2-7, the V gene TRBV6-4; D is unresolved. The germline V and J ends were trimmed by 0 bases and 0 bases, with 15 bases remaining between them. This CDR3 contains 17 residues. The germline V gene has CDR1 MRHNA and CDR2 SNTAGT. For the CDR3, the DNA is TGTGCCAGCAGTGACTCGTGGCGGAAACCGAGCTCCTACGAGCAGTACGTC. Translated, it gives CASSDSWRKPSSYEQYV.

The chain is built from TRBV19 and TRBJ1-1; TRBD1 is a possible D gene (5 bases). The V end lost 5 bases, the J end lost 0 bases, and 10 bases lay between the germline ends. Germline V lookup: CDR1 LNHDA, CDR2 SQIVND (reference sequence). This CDR3 region has 14 residues. The CDR3 sequence is CASSRGYMNTEAFF. CDR3 sequence (DNA): TGTGCCAGTAGTCGGGGGTACATGAACACTGAAGCTTTCTTT.

The rearrangement uses TRBV18 and TRBJ2-1; 8 bases match TRBD2. The CDR3 totals 18 residues. Germline CDR1 reads KGHSH; CDR2 reads LQKENI. Unmatched junction bases numbered 12, after V lost 2 bases and J lost 3 bases. The DNA for the CDR3 is TGTGCCAGCTCACCATCGTCCCGGGGGGGCCGGGGCTACAATGAGCAGTTCTTC. It is translated as CASSPSSRGGRGYNEQFF. The full variable domain, completed using reference TRBV18 and TRBJ2-1, is NAGVMQNPRHLVRRRGQEARLRCSPMKGHSHVYWYRQLPEEGLKFMVYLQKENIIDESGMPKERFSAEFPKEGPSILRIQQVVRGDSAAYFCASSPSSRGGRGYNEQFFGPGTRLTVL.

The chain joins TRBV19 to TRBJ1-3; TRBD1 is a possible D gene (5 bases). The CDR3 is 16 amino acids. V lost 3 bases and J lost 0, with 12 bases in between. Germline values: CDR1 LNHDA, CDR2 SQIVND (reference sequence). Here the CDR3 reads CASSINRPSSGNTIYF. In DNA form, the CDR3 reads TGTGCCAGTAGTATCAACAGGCCAAGCTCTGGAAACACCATATATTTT.